This T cell receptor (beta chain) was documented in a study of identical twins. Findings and caveats of the study: Fewer insertions marked abundant cord blood beta clonotypes; young adult naive trended weakly, memory not at all. Conclusions were drawn cross-sectionally by statistical analysis, without following the same donors. Models underpredicted monozygotic twin sharing of out-of-frame TCR alpha.

This clonotype was seen only once. Its antigen is not known. TCRdb re-called the 5' RACE reads through MiXCR, storing one row per CDR3 protein. The sample consists of a few hundred thousand distinct CDR3 sequences, around 20% of them appearing once. V lost 6 bases to trimming and J lost 3 bases; unmatched junction nucleotides: 13. Germline V gives CDR1 DFQATT, CDR2 SNEGSKA (reference sequence). The CDR3 is made up of 16 amino acids. The receptor was isolated from a man aged 45-60 years in good health. The chain couples TRBV20-1 to TRBJ2-5, with 10 bases fitting TRBD2. Material: naive T cells sorted from blood. CDR3 sequence: CSALGGLAGAEETQYF. The CDR3 DNA reads as TGCAGTGCCCTGGGGGGGCTAGCGGGAGCCGAAGAGACCCAGTACTTC.